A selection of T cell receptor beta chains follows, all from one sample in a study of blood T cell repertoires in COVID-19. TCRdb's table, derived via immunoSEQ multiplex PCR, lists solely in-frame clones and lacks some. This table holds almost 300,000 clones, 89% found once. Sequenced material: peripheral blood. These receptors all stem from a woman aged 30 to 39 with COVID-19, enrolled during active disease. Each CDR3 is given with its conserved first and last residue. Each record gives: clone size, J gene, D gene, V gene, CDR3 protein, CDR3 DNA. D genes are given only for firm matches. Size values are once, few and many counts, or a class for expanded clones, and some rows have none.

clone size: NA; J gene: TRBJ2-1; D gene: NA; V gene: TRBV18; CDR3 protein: CASSPPPGGAYNEQFF; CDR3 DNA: TGTGCCAGCTCACCACCTCCTGGCGGGGCCTACAATGAGCAGTTCTTC
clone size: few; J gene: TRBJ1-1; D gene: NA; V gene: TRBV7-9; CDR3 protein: CASSYGGTEAFF; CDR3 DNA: TGTGCCAGCAGCTACGGGGGTACTGAAGCTTTCTTT
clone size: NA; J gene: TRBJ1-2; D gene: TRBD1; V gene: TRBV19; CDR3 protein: CASIRNSGQGDYGYTF; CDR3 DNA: TGTGCCAGTATCCGAAATTCGGGACAGGGGGACTATGGCTACACCTTC
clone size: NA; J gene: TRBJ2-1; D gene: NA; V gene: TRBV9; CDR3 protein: CASTTWHHQILF; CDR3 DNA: TGTGCCAGCACCACGTGGCACCATCAAATACTCTTC
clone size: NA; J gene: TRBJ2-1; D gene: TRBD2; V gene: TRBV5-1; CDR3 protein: CASRTSGGYEQFF; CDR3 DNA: TGCGCCAGCAGGACTAGCGGGGGTTATGAGCAGTTCTTC
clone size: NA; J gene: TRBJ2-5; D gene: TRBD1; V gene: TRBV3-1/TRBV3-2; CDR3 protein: CASSLDREETQYF; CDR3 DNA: TGTGCCAGCAGCCTGGACAGGGAGGAGACCCAGTACTTC
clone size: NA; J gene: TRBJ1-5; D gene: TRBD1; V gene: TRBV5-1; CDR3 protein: CASSQQGRNQPQHF; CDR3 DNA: TGCGCCAGCAGCCAACAGGGGAGGAATCAGCCCCAGCATTTT
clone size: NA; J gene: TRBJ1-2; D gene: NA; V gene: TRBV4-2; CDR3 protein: CASSQDPTTGPHYGYTF; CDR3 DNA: TGTGCCAGCAGCCAAGATCCGACGACAGGACCCCACTATGGCTACACCTTC
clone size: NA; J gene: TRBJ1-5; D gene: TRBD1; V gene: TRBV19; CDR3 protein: CASRTTGATQPQHF; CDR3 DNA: TGTGCCAGTAGGACGACAGGGGCGACTCAGCCCCAGCATTTT
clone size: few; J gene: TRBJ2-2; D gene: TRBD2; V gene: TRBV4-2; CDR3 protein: CASSGTSGSGELFF; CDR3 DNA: TGTGCCAGCAGTGGGACTAGCGGGAGCGGGGAGCTGTTTTTT
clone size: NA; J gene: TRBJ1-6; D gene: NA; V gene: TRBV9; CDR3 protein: CASSVAGSYNSPLHF; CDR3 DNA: TGTGCCAGCAGCGTAGCGGGGTCCTATAATTCACCCCTCCACTTT
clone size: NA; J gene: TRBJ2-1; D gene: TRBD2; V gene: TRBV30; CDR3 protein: CAWKLAGVNEQFF; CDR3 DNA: TGTGCCTGGAAACTAGCGGGGGTCAATGAGCAGTTCTTC
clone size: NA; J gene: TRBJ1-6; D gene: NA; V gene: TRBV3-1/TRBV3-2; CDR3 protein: CASSQDPGGYSPLHF; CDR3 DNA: TGTGCCAGCAGCCAAGATCCCGGGGGTTATTCACCCCTCCACTTT
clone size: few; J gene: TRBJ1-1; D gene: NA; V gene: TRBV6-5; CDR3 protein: CASSYSGGTNTEAFF; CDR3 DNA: TGTGCCAGCAGTTACTCGGGGGGAACGAACACTGAAGCTTTCTTT
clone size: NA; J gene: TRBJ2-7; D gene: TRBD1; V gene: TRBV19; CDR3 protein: CASSFGTGGEGQYF; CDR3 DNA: TGTGCCAGTAGCTTCGGGACAGGGGGCGAGGGGCAGTACTTC
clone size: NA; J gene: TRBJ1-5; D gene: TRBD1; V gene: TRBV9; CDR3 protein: CASSVSTGGGQPQHF; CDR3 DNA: TGTGCCAGCAGCGTAAGCACAGGGGGTGGGCAGCCCCAGCATTTT
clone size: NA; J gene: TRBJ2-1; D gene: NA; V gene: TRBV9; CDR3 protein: CASSVEALTYNEQFF; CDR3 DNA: TGTGCCAGCAGCGTAGAAGCGCTAACCTACAATGAGCAGTTCTTC
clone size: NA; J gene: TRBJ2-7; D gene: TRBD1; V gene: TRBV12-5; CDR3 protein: CASGLRQGAYEQYF; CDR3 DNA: TGTGCTAGTGGTTTGCGTCAGGGGGCCTACGAGCAGTACTTC
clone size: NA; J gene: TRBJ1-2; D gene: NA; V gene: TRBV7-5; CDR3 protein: CVTTRPGKDGYTF; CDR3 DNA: TGTGTCACCACTAGGCCGGGGAAGGATGGCTACACCTTC
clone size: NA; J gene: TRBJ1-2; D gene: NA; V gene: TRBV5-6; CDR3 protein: CASSLVGQGSGYTF; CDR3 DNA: TGTGCCAGCAGCTTGGTCGGCCAGGGTTCTGGCTACACCTTC
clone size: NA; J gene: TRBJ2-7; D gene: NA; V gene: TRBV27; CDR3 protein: CASSLGDSYEQYF; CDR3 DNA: TGTGCCAGCAGTCTCGGGGATTCCTACGAGCAGTACTTC
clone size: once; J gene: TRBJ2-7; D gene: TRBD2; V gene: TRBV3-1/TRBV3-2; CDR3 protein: CASSWTSGATYEQYF; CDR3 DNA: TGTGCCAGCAGCTGGACTAGCGGGGCTACCTACGAGCAGTACTTC
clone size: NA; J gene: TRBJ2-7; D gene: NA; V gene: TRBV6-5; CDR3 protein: CASSRDFYEQYF; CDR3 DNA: TGTGCCAGCAGTCGGGACTTCTACGAGCAGTACTTC
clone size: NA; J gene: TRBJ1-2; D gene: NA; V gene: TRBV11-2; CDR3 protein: CASSLGQYYGYTF; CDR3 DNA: TGTGCCAGCAGCTTAGGACAGTACTATGGCTACACCTTC
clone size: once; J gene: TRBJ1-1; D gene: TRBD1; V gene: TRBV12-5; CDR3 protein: CASGLGGGNTEAFF; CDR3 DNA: TGTGCTAGTGGTTTAGGGGGCGGGAACACTGAAGCTTTCTTT
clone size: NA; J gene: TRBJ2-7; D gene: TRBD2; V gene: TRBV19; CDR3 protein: CASSITSGSYEQYF; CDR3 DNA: TGTGCCAGTAGTATAACTAGCGGGAGCTACGAGCAGTACTTC
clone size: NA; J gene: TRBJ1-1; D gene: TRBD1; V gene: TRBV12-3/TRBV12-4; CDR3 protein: CASRDRGNTEAFF; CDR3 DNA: TGTGCCAGCAGAGACAGGGGGAACACTGAAGCTTTCTTT
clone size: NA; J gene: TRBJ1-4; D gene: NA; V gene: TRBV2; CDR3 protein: CASSEGRGYEKLFF; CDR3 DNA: TGTGCCAGCAGTGAGGGCAGGGGATATGAAAAACTGTTTTTT
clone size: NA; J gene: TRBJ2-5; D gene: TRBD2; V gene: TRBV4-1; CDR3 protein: CASSLRTSGGQETQYF; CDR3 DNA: TGCGCCAGCAGCCTTAGGACTAGCGGGGGGCAAGAGACCCAGTACTTC
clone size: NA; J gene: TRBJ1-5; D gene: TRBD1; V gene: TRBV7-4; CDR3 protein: CASSRKRDRVSGQPQHF; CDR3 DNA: TGTGCCAGCAGCCGGAAGAGAGACAGGGTTTCTGGACAGCCCCAGCATTTT
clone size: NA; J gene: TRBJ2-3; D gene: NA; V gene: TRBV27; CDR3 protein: CASSNPAVTDTQYF; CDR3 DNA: TGTGCCAGCTCAAACCCTGCGGTAACAGATACGCAGTATTTT